This T cell receptor (beta chain) was captured by sequencing in a study of CD8 T cells in Susac syndrome. Negative isolation was used for CD8+ and CD4+ T cells, and FACS enrichment was applied to TEMRA cells. This clonotype showed up just a few times. This CDR3 is 15 amino acids long. From germline, CDR1 is MGHRA and CDR2 YSYEKL. V was shortened by 0 bases and J by 2 bases, with 11 bases between the two germline ends. Reverse transcription used about 0.45 to 1 ug RNA and random hexamers. TCR beta CDR3 was amplified by immunoSEQ covering 54 Vbeta and 13 Jbeta. TCRdb recomputed calls from the immunoSEQ multiplex PCR reads with MiXCR, one row per CDR3 protein. In the table there are about 280,000 distinct CDR3 sequences, around 84% of which are singletons.

The sequencing sample was made of CD8+ T cells from PBMCs. The receptor was derived from a human donor with multiple sclerosis. V and J are TRBV4-1 and TRBJ2-7; a possible D gene is TRBD1 (5 bases). The CDR3 region is CASSQERQGTYEQYF. For the CDR3, the DNA is TGCGCCAGCAGCCAAGAGAGGCAGGGCACCTACGAGCAGTACTTC.